The 21 T cell receptor beta chains given below trace back to one sample, sequenced in a study of beta chain features in type 1 diabetes. General study findings and limits: TCRB CDR3 length was moderately but significantly reduced in all four CD4+ subsets of Type 1 diabetes patients.

Isolated RNA was reverse transcribed in full, so expressed TCRB transcripts were sequenced. The repertoire was sequenced with immunoSEQ multiplex PCR; TCRdb's copy has only in-frame clones and lacks some. Of some 270,000 clones in the sample, roughly 10% were seen once. For these receptors, no antigen is known. The sequencing sample was made of naive CD4+ T cells from blood. The receptors here all came from a man aged 25-45 years with type 1 diabetes.

As DNA, the CDR3 is TGCGCCAGCAGCCAGCTAGCGGGGGCCCCCGGGGAGCTGTTTTTT. Protein sequence: CASSQLAGAPGELFF. V gene TRBV4-1 combines with J gene TRBJ2-2, with 10 bases lining up with TRBD2. Trimming took 3 bases from V and 6 from J; bases not matched to a gene: 4. The CDR3 loop spans 15 amino acids. Germline loops: CDR1 MGHRA, CDR2 YSYEKL.

There are a few counts of this clone. The chain recombines TRBV30 with TRBJ1-2; D is unresolved. Trimming removed 0 bases from V and 4 bases from J, with 21 bases in between. CDR1 and CDR2 (germline): GTSNPN, SVGIG (reference sequence). This CDR3 has 17 amino acids. The CDR3 DNA follows: TGTGCCTGGAGTGTAACATCGGTCAGGCTCCCCTTCTATGGCTACACCTTC. Residues: CAWSVTSVRLPFYGYTF.

This rearrangement joins TRBV9 to TRBJ1-5, with a possible D match to TRBD1 (5 bases). V was cut by 1 base and J by 11 bases, with 13 bases left in between. CDR1 SGDLS and CDR2 YYNGEE come from the germline V gene. The CDR3 covers 13 residues. In DNA form, the CDR3 reads TGTGCCAGCAGCGTAAGACAGTCGGGAGCCCAGCATTTT. Its protein is CASSVRQSGAQHF. The full variable domain, with the rest looked up from reference TRBV9 and TRBJ1-5, is DSGVTQTPKHLITATGQRVTLRCSPRSGDLSVYWYQQSLDQGLQFLIQYYNGEERAKGNILERFSAQQFPDLHSELNLSSLELGDSALYFCASSVRQSGAQHFGDGTRLSIL.

This clone came up a few times. The chain has TRBV9 and TRBJ1-1; perhaps TRBD1 as D (6 bases). Between the trimmed V and J ends, which lost 0 bases and 5 bases, there was a span of 11 bases. CDR3 length equals 14 residues. Germline CDR1 is SGDLS and CDR2 is YYNGEE. The CDR3 here is CASSVDRVGTEAFF. The CDR3 nucleotides are TGTGCCAGCAGCGTAGACAGGGTTGGGACTGAAGCTTTCTTT.

This clone was counted a few times. The genes are TRBV30 and TRBJ1-1; D remains ambiguous. From germline, CDR1 is GTSNPN and CDR2 SVGIG (reference sequence). The CDR3 contains 13 residues. Trimming took 2 bases from V and 0 from J, leaving 7 bases between them. CDR3 amino acids: CAWSPRLNTEAFF. The CDR3 DNA reads TGTGCCTGGAGTCCCAGATTGAACACTGAAGCTTTCTTT.

This clone was picked up a small number of times. V is TRBV9 and J is TRBJ1-1; no clear D gene. V lost 1 base to trimming and J lost 1 base, with 8 bases between them. Germline-derived CDR1 and CDR2 are SGDLS and YYNGEE. The length of the CDR3 is 14 residues. The CDR3 nucleotides read TGTGCCAGCAGCGTACTTGCCGGGAACACTGAAGCTTTCTTT. Translated, it gives CASSVLAGNTEAFF.

The J gene is TRBJ1-5, the V gene TRBV7-2, with 7 bases aligning to TRBD1. Germline-derived CDR1 and CDR2 are SGHTA and FQGNSA. V lost 5 bases, J lost 6 bases, and 4 bases stayed unmatched. The CDR3 contains 13 residues. The chain's CDR3 is CASSQGGSQPQHF. DNA for the CDR3: TGTGCCAGCAGCCAGGGGGGTAGTCAGCCCCAGCATTTT.

This clone was counted only a few times. The genes are TRBV28 and TRBJ2-7, with TRBD1 matching over 9 bases. The CDR3 sequence is 15 residues long. Germline assignment: CDR1 MDHEN and CDR2 SYDVKM. J was trimmed by 4 bases and V by 3 bases; bases with no gene match: 7. CDR3 coding DNA: TGTGCCAGCAGTTTGGGGGGGACAGGGATTTACGAGCAGTACTTC. Encoded protein: CASSLGGTGIYEQYF.

This clone was seen a handful of times. The V gene is TRBV7-8, the J gene TRBJ2-7, with TRBD2 as a possible D gene (5 bases). The CDR3 contains 13 residues. Germline V gives CDR1 SGHVS, CDR2 FQNEAQ. CDR3 residues: CASATAGSYEQYF. The DNA for the CDR3 is TGTGCGTCCGCTACGGCGGGCTCCTACGAGCAGTACTTC.

The genes are TRBV29-1 and TRBJ1-1, with 7 bases lining up with TRBD1. The germline gives CDR1 SQVTM, CDR2 ANQGSEA. The CDR3 runs to 12 residues. The trim removed 6 bases at V and 5 bases at J, leaving 6 bases unmatched. The DNA for the CDR3 is TGCAGCGTGGAGGGGGCGGGTACTGAAGCTTTCTTT. Protein product: CSVEGAGTEAFF.

The sample holds a few counts of this clone. This chain joins TRBV30 and TRBJ2-3; unclear D gene. The CDR3 has 13 amino acids. Germline V gene data show CDR1 as GTSNPN and CDR2 as SVGIG (reference sequence). Here the CDR3 reads CAGQYLSTDTQYF. For the CDR3, the DNA is TGTGCGGGCCAGTACCTTAGCACAGATACGCAGTATTTT.

This clone was detected a few times. The chain links TRBV11-2 to TRBJ1-4; D is perhaps TRBD1 (6 bases). V dropped 4 bases and J dropped 7 bases, with 16 bases sitting between them. The CDR3 spans 15 residues. The V gene's germline CDR1 is SGHAT and CDR2 FQNNGV. The CDR3 DNA reads as TGTGCCAGCAGCTCGAACAGGGTATTCCGTGAAAAACTGTTTTTT. Its protein is CASSSNRVFREKLFF.

There are a few counts of this clone. The V and J genes are TRBV27 and TRBJ2-5, with D unresolved. The DNA end is more similar to TRBJ2-7, so the J call may be wrong. Germline V gives CDR1 MNHEY, CDR2 SMNVEV (reference sequence). The CDR3 contains 14 residues. CDR3 residues: CASSLRVTAYEQYF. The CDR3 DNA reads as TGTGCCAGCAGTTTACGGGTAACCGCCTACGAGCAGTACTTC.

The chain carries TRBV19 and TRBJ2-5; the match to TRBD2 covers 12 bases. Germline trimming cut 5 bases from V and 5 bases from J; bases unmatched to any gene: 6. Germline lookup yields CDR1 LNHDA and CDR2 SQIVND (reference sequence). There are 15 residues in the CDR3. The CDR3 DNA reads TGTGCCAGTAGTGTTCTAGCGGGGGGGCATGAGACCCAGTACTTC. Protein sequence: CASSVLAGGHETQYF.

This clone has only a few counts. The gene calls are TRBV11-2 and TRBJ1-3, with D unresolved. The CDR3 covers 14 residues. Germline CDR1 SGHAT, CDR2 FQNNGV. Trimming left V 8 bases short and J 0 bases short, with 11 bases between. CDR3 bases: TGTGCCAGCGCGCTGGGCACCTCTGGAAACACCATATATTTT. Its protein product is CASALGTSGNTIYF.

This clone was counted a few times. The chain employs TRBV6-5 and TRBJ1-2, with D unresolved. V was clipped by 0 bases and J by 4 bases, with 6 bases between them. Germline V gene lookup returns CDR1 MNHEY and CDR2 SVGAGI. CDR3 length: 13 amino acids. The DNA of the CDR3 is TGTGCCAGCAGTTACTCACGCGCCTATGGCTACACCTTC. Translated: CASSYSRAYGYTF.

This clone occurred a few times. CDR3: CASSLGGRVGTEAFF. In DNA, the CDR3 is TGTGCCAGCAGCTTAGGTGGCAGGGTAGGAACTGAAGCTTTCTTT. The genes are TRBV7-9 and TRBJ1-1; TRBD1 is a possible D gene (5 bases). Germline CDR1 SEHNR, CDR2 FQNEAQ (reference sequence). This CDR3 is 15 amino acids long. The V end lost 1 base, the J end lost 5 bases, and 14 bases lay between the germline ends.

This clone occurred a few times. The chain has TRBV7-9 and TRBJ1-3; D gene uncertain. Germline V CDR1 and CDR2: SEHNR, FQNEAQ (reference sequence). V was clipped by 4 bases and J by 0 bases, with 4 bases between them. This CDR3 is 13 amino acids long. Written as DNA, the CDR3 is TGTGCCAGCAGCTCCAACTCTGGAAACACCATATATTTT. It is translated as CASSSNSGNTIYF.

The chain couples TRBV29-1 to TRBJ2-5; D not resolved. The germline V gene encodes CDR1 SQVTM and CDR2 ANQGSEA. Trimming cost V 3 bases and J 2 bases, with 7 bases left between them. The length of the CDR3 is 12 residues. This CDR3 is CSVDPSQETQYF. The CDR3 nucleotides are TGCAGCGTTGACCCCAGTCAAGAGACCCAGTACTTC.

The J gene is TRBJ1-3, the V gene TRBV7-9; no clear D gene. V lost 5 bases to trimming and J lost 4 bases, with 9 bases between them. This CDR3 region has 13 residues. From germline, CDR1 is SEHNR and CDR2 FQNEAQ (reference sequence). The CDR3 region is CASSSSTGNTIYF. The CDR3 coding sequence is TGTGCCAGCAGCAGTTCGACAGGAAACACCATATATTTT.

V is TRBV7-2 and J is TRBJ1-1; 8 positions agree with TRBD1. Unmatched junction bases numbered 9, after V lost 2 bases and J lost 7 bases. CDR3 size: 15 residues. CDR1 SGHTA and CDR2 FQGNSA come from the germline V gene. The DNA for the CDR3 is TGTGCCAGCAGCTTAAGGCCTGGGACAGGAAGTGAAGCTTTCTTT. Translating gives CASSLRPGTGSEAFF.